This T cell receptor beta chain comes out of a study of cytomegalovirus exposure and HLA in healthy donors. This PCR relied on a set of 60 Vbeta primers and 13 Jbeta primers. Produced via immunoSEQ multiplex PCR; TCRdb's table is partial and in-frame only. The sample consists of about 140,000 clones, approximately 80% of them appearing once. CDR3 length: 16 residues. Trimming removed 3 bases from V and 0 bases from J; junction bases left unmatched: 7. Germline CDR1 is KGHSH and CDR2 is LQKENI. The specimen sequenced was PBMCs. This sequence originates from a man between 35 and 55 years old in good health and CMV-seronegative. The V gene is TRBV18, the J gene TRBJ1-1, with 7 bases aligning to TRBD1. CDR3 in DNA: TGTGCCAGCTCACCTCCCGGGACAGTGATGAACACTGAAGCTTTCTTT. Its translation: CASSPPGTVMNTEAFF. The full variable domain, rest sourced from reference TRBV18 and TRBJ1-1, is NAGVMQNPRHLVRRRGQEARLRCSPMKGHSHVYWYRQLPEEGLKFMVYLQKENIIDESGMPKERFSAEFPKEGPSILRIQQVVRGDSAAYFCASSPPGTVMNTEAFFGQGTRLTVV.